This is a list of T cell receptor beta chains from one sample in a study of T-cell memory formation after mild COVID-19. One entry per CDR3 protein, called by TCRdb with MiXCR from the 5' RACE reads. The profile shows some 330,000 distinct CDR3 sequences, about 21% of them singletons. Sequencing was carried out using PBMCs or a T cell subset sorted from them (not recorded which). These receptors came from an adult woman who had mild COVID-19 (a few samples of this study predate the infection). Cell type and time point are not known. CDR3s include the opening cysteine and the closing phenylalanine or tryptophan. Fields, in order: V gene, clone size, J gene, D gene, CDR3 protein, CDR3 DNA. D genes are given only for firm matches. Not every row has a clone size; where given, it reads once, few, many or a size class.

>TRBV4-3|-|TRBJ2-7|TRBD1
CASSQGQGPTYEQYF
TGCGCCAGCAGCCAAGGACAGGGTCCCACCTACGAGCAGTACTTC
>TRBV7-9|-|TRBJ2-6|-
CASSLARVFGGANVLTF
TGTGCCAGCAGCTTAGCCAGGGTGTTCGGCGGGGCCAACGTCCTGACTTTC
>TRBV11-2|-|TRBJ1-2|TRBD1
CASSFNRGPSGHFNYGYTF
TGTGCCAGCAGCTTTAACAGGGGGCCAAGTGGACACTTTAACTATGGCTACACCTTC
>TRBV5-5|-|TRBJ2-7|TRBD1
CASSLGGTGDYEQYF
TGTGCCAGCAGCTTGGGAGGGACAGGGGACTACGAGCAGTACTTC
>TRBV25-1|few|TRBJ1-1|TRBD1
CASSDPQGAYTEAFF
TGTGCCAGCAGTGACCCCCAGGGGGCCTACACTGAAGCTTTCTTT
>TRBV20-1|-|TRBJ1-1|-
CSARGSLNTEAFF
TGCAGTGCTAGAGGAAGCTTGAACACTGAAGCTTTCTTT
>TRBV5-1|few|TRBJ2-7|TRBD2
CASKLDRTSGRAPLWEQYF
TGCGCCAGCAAACTCGACCGGACTAGCGGGAGGGCCCCGCTCTGGGAGCAGTACTTC
>TRBV2|-|TRBJ2-7|TRBD2
CASSEGTSIFVDEQYF
TGTGCCAGCAGTGAAGGGACTAGCATCTTCGTCGACGAGCAGTACTTC
>TRBV7-9|-|TRBJ1-2|TRBD1
CASVEGGNYGYTF
TGTGCCAGCGTTGAAGGGGGCAACTATGGCTACACCTTC
>TRBV9|-|TRBJ2-6|-
CASSVDQSLSGANVLTF
TGTGCCAGCAGCGTCGATCAGAGCCTCTCTGGGGCCAACGTCCTGACTTTC
>TRBV4-1|many|TRBJ2-5|TRBD1
CASSQGGGETQYF
TGTGCCAGCAGCCAAGGGGGCGGAGAGACCCAGTACTTC
>TRBV11-2|many|TRBJ1-1|-
CASSLGGAIVDTEAFF
TGTGCCAGCAGCCTCGGCGGGGCGATAGTGGACACTGAAGCTTTCTTT
>TRBV9|many|TRBJ1-1|-
CASSPDGRNTEAFF
TGTGCCAGCAGCCCCGACGGTAGAAACACTGAAGCTTTCTTT
>TRBV7-9|-|TRBJ2-5|-
CASSYQGGGRETQYF
TGTGCCAGCAGCTACCAAGGGGGGGGAAGAGAGACCCAGTACTTC
>TRBV9|-|TRBJ2-2|TRBD1
CASRGTGVNTGELFF
TGTGCCAGCAGGGGTACAGGGGTGAACACCGGGGAGCTGTTTTTT
>TRBV5-1|-|TRBJ2-7|TRBD1
CASSLGGQGNSYEQYF
TGCGCCAGCAGCTTGGGGGGACAGGGTAATTCCTACGAGCAGTACTTC
>TRBV29-1|few|TRBJ2-2|-
CSVRQGPTGELFF
TGCAGCGTTAGGCAGGGGCCAACCGGGGAGCTGTTTTTT
>TRBV4-2|few|TRBJ2-1|TRBD2
CASSRPVGTSAYNEQFF
TGTGCCAGCAGCCGGCCTGTAGGGACTAGCGCCTACAATGAGCAGTTCTTC
>TRBV6-5|few|TRBJ2-1|-
CASSRRGARYEQFF
TGTGCCAGCAGCCGTCGAGGAGCCCGGTATGAGCAGTTCTTC
>TRBV20-1|-|TRBJ2-3|TRBD2
CSARDYFSTDTQYF
TGCAGTGCCCGGGACTACTTTAGCACAGATACGCAGTATTTT
>TRBV25-1|few|TRBJ2-7|-
CASTRGATSSYEQYF
TGTGCCAGCACTAGAGGGGCTACTAGCTCCTACGAGCAGTACTTC
>TRBV7-9|-|TRBJ2-2|-
CASRQDPGELFF
TGTGCCAGCAGACAAGACCCCGGGGAGCTGTTTTTT
>TRBV5-1|few|TRBJ1-3|-
CASSLKGPSGNTIYF
TGCGCCAGCAGCTTGAAGGGCCCCTCTGGAAACACCATATATTTT
>TRBV12-3/TRBV12-4|-|TRBJ2-7|-
CARLLLAFEQYF
TGTGCCCGACTTTTGTTGGCCTTCGAGCAGTACTTC
>TRBV6-2/TRBV6-3|-|TRBJ2-7|TRBD2
CASSYSSSGPSYEQYF
TGTGCCAGCAGTTACTCCTCTAGCGGCCCTTCCTACGAGCAGTACTTC
>TRBV11-2|few|TRBJ2-1|TRBD1
CASSLSVTGVMGNEQFF
TGTGCCAGCAGCTTATCGGTGACAGGGGTCATGGGCAATGAGCAGTTCTTC
>TRBV7-3|-|TRBJ2-3|TRBD2
CASSLGSGRTDTQYF
TGTGCCAGCAGCTTAGGTAGCGGGCGCACAGATACGCAGTATTTT
>TRBV30|few|TRBJ2-5|-
CAWSVRVRETQYF
TGTGCCTGGAGTGTACGTGTGCGGGAGACCCAGTACTTC
>TRBV12-3/TRBV12-4|few|TRBJ2-5|-
CASSWAGEETQYF
TGTGCCAGCAGTTGGGCAGGGGAAGAGACCCAGTACTTC
>TRBV11-2|-|TRBJ2-1|TRBD2
CASSLKREGTNNEQFF
TGTGCCAGCAGCTTGAAGCGGGAGGGCACCAACAATGAGCAGTTCTTC
>TRBV7-2|-|TRBJ2-7|TRBD1
CASRPPDRVHEQYF
TGTGCCAGCAGACCACCAGACAGGGTCCACGAGCAGTACTTC
>TRBV7-2|few|TRBJ2-1|TRBD2
CASSLVGLATYNEQFF
TGTGCCAGCAGCTTAGTGGGACTAGCGACCTACAATGAGCAGTTCTTC
>TRBV15|few|TRBJ2-2|TRBD1
CATSPKDRVSTGELFF
TGTGCCACCAGCCCGAAGGACAGGGTGTCCACCGGGGAGCTGTTTTTT
>TRBV18|few|TRBJ2-1|-
CASSEYNEQFF
TGTGCCAGCTCCGAGTACAATGAGCAGTTCTTC
>TRBV5-6|few|TRBJ1-5|-
CASSLGGRNQPQHF
TGTGCCAGCAGCTTGGGTGGGAGAAATCAGCCCCAGCATTTT
>TRBV9|-|TRBJ1-1|-
CASNNPPRRTEAFF
TGTGCCAGCAACAACCCACCGAGGAGGACTGAAGCTTTCTTT
>TRBV7-3|few|TRBJ2-3|-
CASSLTPRDTQYF
TGTGCCAGCAGCTTAACGCCTAGGGATACGCAGTATTTT
>TRBV10-3|-|TRBJ2-3|TRBD2
CAIRTSGSDTQYF
TGTGCCATCAGGACTAGCGGGAGTGATACGCAGTATTTT
>TRBV7-9|few|TRBJ2-1|-
CASSPSAEGEQFF
TGTGCCAGCAGCCCCTCGGCCGAGGGTGAGCAGTTCTTC
>TRBV4-3|few|TRBJ2-7|TRBD1
CASSQAGQYYEQYF
TGCGCCAGCAGCCAAGCGGGACAGTACTACGAGCAGTACTTC
>TRBV12-3/TRBV12-4|-|TRBJ2-3|TRBD2
CASSSGLAGGQAPDTQYF
TGTGCCAGCAGCTCCGGACTAGCGGGGGGGCAGGCCCCAGATACGCAGTATTTT
>TRBV7-3|-|TRBJ2-1|TRBD2
CASRTSGRQTGSYNEQFF
TGTGCCAGCAGGACTAGCGGGAGGCAAACCGGGTCCTACAATGAGCAGTTCTTC
>TRBV24-1|-|TRBJ2-7|TRBD1
CATSETPGQGAYEQYF
TGTGCCACCAGTGAGACGCCGGGACAGGGGGCCTACGAGCAGTACTTC
>TRBV7-9|-|TRBJ2-7|-
CASSYVTGRVYEQYF
TGTGCCAGCAGCTACGTAACGGGGCGGGTGTACGAGCAGTACTTC
>TRBV5-6|-|TRBJ2-5|-
CASSPPRAGYQETQYF
TGTGCCAGCAGCCCCCCACGGGCGGGGTACCAAGAGACCCAGTACTTC
>TRBV4-1|few|TRBJ2-7|TRBD1
CASSPQITGALSSYEQYF
TGCGCCAGCAGCCCCCAAATAACAGGGGCCCTGAGCTCCTACGAGCAGTACTTC
>TRBV4-1|-|TRBJ2-7|-
CASSQTTDYEQYF
TGCGCCAGCAGCCAAACGACTGACTACGAGCAGTACTTC
>TRBV5-1|-|TRBJ2-6|-
CASSQNYRAGANVLTF
TGCGCCAGCAGCCAGAATTACAGGGCTGGGGCCAACGTCCTGACTTTC
>TRBV9|few|TRBJ2-7|TRBD2
CASSVVGGGGEQYF
TGTGCCAGCAGCGTAGTTGGCGGGGGAGGAGAGCAGTACTTC
>TRBV3-1|-|TRBJ2-1|-
CASSERTGTYYNEQFF
TGTGCCAGCAGCGAGCGGACCGGGACGTACTACAATGAGCAGTTCTTC
>TRBV11-2|-|TRBJ2-1|-
CASSLEGSAYYNEQFF
TGTGCCAGCAGCTTAGAAGGTAGCGCCTATTACAATGAGCAGTTCTTC